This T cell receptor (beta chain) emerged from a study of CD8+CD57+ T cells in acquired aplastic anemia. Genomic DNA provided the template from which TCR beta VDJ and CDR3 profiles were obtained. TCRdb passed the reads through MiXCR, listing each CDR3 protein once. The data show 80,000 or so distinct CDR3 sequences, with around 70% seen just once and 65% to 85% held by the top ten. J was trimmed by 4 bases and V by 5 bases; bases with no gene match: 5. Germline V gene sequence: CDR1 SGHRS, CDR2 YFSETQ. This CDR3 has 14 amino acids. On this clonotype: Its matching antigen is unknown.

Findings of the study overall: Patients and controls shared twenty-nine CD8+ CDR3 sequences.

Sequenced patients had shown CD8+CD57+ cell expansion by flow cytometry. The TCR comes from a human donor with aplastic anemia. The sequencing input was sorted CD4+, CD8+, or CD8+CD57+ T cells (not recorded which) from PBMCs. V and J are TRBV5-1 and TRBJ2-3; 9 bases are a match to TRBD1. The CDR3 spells CASRERQGADTQYF. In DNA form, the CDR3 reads TGCGCCAGCAGAGAACGACAGGGGGCAGATACGCAGTATTTT.